Here is one T cell receptor beta chain with its context. The germline V gene encodes CDR1 SGHKS and CDR2 YYEKEE (reference sequence). Trimming pared 4 bases from V and 2 bases from J, leaving 10 bases between. The CDR3 spans 15 residues. This entry belongs to a study of blood T cell repertoires in COVID-19. The overall study: Acute-phase and convalescent COVID-19 samples originated in the United States, Italy and Spain. Sources were T cells, B-cell-depleted T cells, or PBMCs; the material itself was cDNA or gDNA.

TCRdb's copy holds only in-frame clones and misses some; the assay was immunoSEQ multiplex PCR. The sample has about 170,000 clones; approximately 81% are singletons. The source material was peripheral blood. This sequence was found in an elderly woman with active or convalescent COVID-19. This chain connects TRBV5-5 to TRBJ1-6, with D tentatively TRBD1 (5 bases). The CDR3 region has the DNA TGTGCCAGCAGCATGGGGACTACCTATAATTCACCCCTCCACTTT. This codes for CASSMGTTYNSPLHF. Full variable domain (missing parts from reference TRBV5-5 and TRBJ1-6): DAGVTQSPTHLIKTRGQQVTLRCSPISGHKSVSWYQQVLGQGPQFIFQYYEKEERGRGNFPDRFSARQFPNYSSELNVNALLLGDSALYLCASSMGTTYNSPLHFGNGTRLTVT.